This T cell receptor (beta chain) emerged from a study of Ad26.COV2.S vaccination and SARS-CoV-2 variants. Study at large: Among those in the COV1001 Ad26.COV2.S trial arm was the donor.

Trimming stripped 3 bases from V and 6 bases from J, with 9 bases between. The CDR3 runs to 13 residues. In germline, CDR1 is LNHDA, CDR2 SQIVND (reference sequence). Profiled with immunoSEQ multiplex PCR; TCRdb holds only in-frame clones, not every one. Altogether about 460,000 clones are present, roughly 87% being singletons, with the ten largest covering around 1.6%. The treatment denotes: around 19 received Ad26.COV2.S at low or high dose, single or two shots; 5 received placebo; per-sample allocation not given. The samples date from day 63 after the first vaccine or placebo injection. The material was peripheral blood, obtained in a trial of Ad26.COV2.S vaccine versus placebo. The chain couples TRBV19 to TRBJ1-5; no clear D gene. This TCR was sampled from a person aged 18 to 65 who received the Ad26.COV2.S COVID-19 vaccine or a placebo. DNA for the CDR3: TGTGCCAGTAGTATTCGTTTGGGTCAGCCCCAGCATTTT. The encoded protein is CASSIRLGQPQHF.